Below are 9 T cell receptor beta chains sequenced from a single sample in a study of T cells after posttransplantation cyclophosphamide (TCRdb year 2016). Libraries were prepared through the immunoSEQ multiplex PCR assay. TCRdb holds this immuneACCESS table with in-frame rearrangements only. Some clones are missing; in checked studies, unresolved V genes explain under half, and the rest has no known cause. The sample table records about 6,500 clones; approximately 84% of these occur just once. The ten largest clones represent 25% to 30% of the sample. The treatment or condition label, read with the paper, signifies: high-dose cyclophosphamide on days +3 and +4 as single-agent GVHD prophylaxis. Busulfan and fludarabine conditioning, a related or unrelated marrow graft, and cyclophosphamide on days +3 and +4 were given to PTCy patients. The sequencing used CD8+ T cells sorted from PBMCs, collected around 1,400 days after allogeneic stem cell transplant with posttransplant cyclophosphamide. The source is a female patient in her 50s who received an allogeneic stem cell transplant from a related donor, was CMV-positive, and had no GVHD. After a transplant, some T cells may have been passed on by the graft donor.

CDR3 region: CASSYQGAFYEQYF. CDR3 nucleotides: TGTGCCAGCAGCTACCAGGGGGCTTTCTACGAGCAGTACTTC. V and J are TRBV27 and TRBJ2-7, with TRBD1 matching 8 bases. Germline V lookup: CDR1 MNHEY, CDR2 SMNVEV (reference sequence). The CDR3 covers 14 residues. With 6 bases clipped from V and 3 bases from J, the junction kept 7 bases outside the gene matches.

The chain employs TRBV11-2 and TRBJ1-2, with 7 bases lining up with TRBD1. There are 12 residues in the CDR3. With V trimmed by 8 bases and J by 8 bases, 8 bases remained unmatched. In germline, CDR1 is SGHAT, CDR2 FQNNGV. CDR3 loop: CASRQQGGGYTF. The CDR3 DNA is TGTGCCAGCCGCCAGCAGGGGGGAGGCTACACCTTC.

J is TRBJ2-3 and V is TRBV10-3; possible D gene TRBD2, 6 bases. With 10 bases removed from V and 1 base from J, the gap between germline ends came to 15 bases. This CDR3 is 14 amino acids long. CDR1 and CDR2 from the germline V gene are ENHRY and SYGVKD. CDR3 sequence (DNA): TGTGCCACAGAGGGACTCAGGGGCACAGATACGCAGTATTTT. Protein sequence: CATEGLRGTDTQYF.

The chain employs TRBV7-9 and TRBJ1-1, with D unclear. The germline V gene encodes CDR1 SEHNR and CDR2 FQNEAQ (reference sequence). CDR3 size: 13 residues. The ends were cut back, 6 bases at V and 2 bases at J, with 10 bases in the middle. This CDR3 reads CASSYDINTEAFF. DNA for the CDR3: TGTGCCAGCAGTTATGACATAAACACTGAAGCTTTCTTT.

This clone appeared a single time. The J gene is TRBJ2-5, the V gene TRBV5-6; no clear D gene. The J call could be wrong; TRBJ2-7 is a better fit for the DNA end. CDR1 and CDR2 from the germline V gene are SGHDT and YYEEEE. The CDR3 is made up of 16 amino acids. The CDR3 region has the DNA TGTGCCAGCAGCTTGGTAGATGACGGTTGGGCCTACGAGCAGTACTTC. The encoded protein is CASSLVDDGWAYEQYF.

This clone was observed once. The chain uses TRBV6-5 and TRBJ1-1, with D unresolved. V lost 2 bases, J lost 0 bases, and 7 bases lay in between. CDR3 size: 14 residues. Germline V gives CDR1 MNHEY, CDR2 SVGAGI. CDR3 region: CASSYTTVNTEAFF. In nucleotides, the CDR3 is TGTGCCAGCAGTTACACCACAGTGAACACTGAAGCTTTCTTT.

The chain joins TRBV11-3 to TRBJ2-1; 8 bases align to TRBD2. The CDR3 runs 17 residues. V trimming: 0 bases; J trimming: 2 bases; junction bases outside the gene matches: 6. Per germline, CDR1 SGHNT and CDR2 YENEEA. CDR3 in amino acids: CASSLDRTGGPYNEQFF. Written as DNA, the CDR3 is TGTGCCAGCAGCTTAGATAGGACGGGAGGGCCCTACAATGAGCAGTTCTTC.

V gene TRBV30 combines with J gene TRBJ1-3; D might be TRBD1 (5 bases). Looked up from germline, CDR1 is GTSNPN and CDR2 is SVGIG (reference sequence). V shed 2 bases and J shed 3 bases, with 11 bases lying between them. This CDR3 spans 14 amino acids. Here the CDR3 DNA reads TGTGCCTGGAGTTTGCGGGGGGGTGGAAACACCATATATTTT. Residues: CAWSLRGGGNTIYF.

This chain links TRBV9 with TRBJ1-2; 7 bases line up with TRBD1. This CDR3 spans 11 amino acids. Germline assignment: CDR1 SGDLS and CDR2 YYNGEE. After removal of 5 bases from V and 8 bases from J, the junction contained 3 bases not matched to a gene. The CDR3 DNA reads as TGTGCCAGCAGACAGGGGTTAGGCTACACCTTC. Translation: CASRQGLGYTF.